This is a list of T cell receptor beta chains from one sample in a study of cytomegalovirus exposure and HLA in healthy donors. Generated by immunoSEQ multiplex PCR, the TCRdb table keeps only in-frame clones and is missing some. The sample holds approximately 190,000 clones; 87% are singletons and the top ten take 0.9% to 1.2%. Specimen: PBMCs. Every receptor here comes from a boy aged 2 to 10 in good health and CMV-seronegative. Each CDR3 is given with its conserved first and last residue. Fields, in order: D gene, J gene, V gene, clone size, CDR3 DNA, CDR3 protein. D genes are given only for firm matches. Size tells how often a clone was seen (once, few, many) or the class of an expanded clone, and some rows leave it out.

. | TRBJ1-5 | TRBV27 | . | TGTGCCAGCAGTTTGGGGGGGAACGGCAATCAGCCCCAGCATTTT | CASSLGGNGNQPQHF
TRBD1 | TRBJ2-7 | TRBV7-9 | . | TGTGCCAGCAGCCCCGAGGGACAGAGCGAGCAGTACTTC | CASSPEGQSEQYF
TRBD1 | TRBJ1-1 | TRBV30 | . | TGTGCCTGGACCAGAGACAGGGCCACTGAAGCTTTCTTT | CAWTRDRATEAFF
TRBD2 | TRBJ2-1 | TRBV27 | . | TGTGCCAGCAGTGTTGGGACTAGCGACACCTACAATGAGCAGTTCTTC | CASSVGTSDTYNEQFF
TRBD1 | TRBJ2-7 | TRBV27 | . | TGTGCCAGCAGTTTCCGGGACAGGGGGCTGGTACGGCGCGAGCAGTACTTC | CASSFRDRGLVRREQYF
. | TRBJ1-5 | TRBV30 | . | TGTGCCTGGAGGAGGGGGAATCAGCCCCAGCATTTT | CAWRRGNQPQHF
TRBD2 | TRBJ2-6 | TRBV4-2 | . | TGTGCCAGCAGCCAAGTGGCCAGGGGACTAGCCTCTGGGGCCAACGTCCTGACTTTC | CASSQVARGLASGANVLTF
TRBD2 | TRBJ2-1 | TRBV27 | . | TGTGCCAGCCTACCTGGGACTAGCGGGACCAATGAGCAGTTCTTC | CASLPGTSGTNEQFF
. | TRBJ1-1 | TRBV5-4 | . | TGTGCCAGCAGCTTGGAAGGGCCCAGGGCCCGAGGAGCTTTCTTT | CASSLEGPRARGAFF
. | TRBJ1-3 | TRBV5-1 | . | TGCGCCAGCAGCCGTCCGACAGACTCTGGAAACACCATATATTTT | CASSRPTDSGNTIYF
TRBD2 | TRBJ2-3 | TRBV7-9 | . | TGTTCCAGCAGCCGGACTAGTTTGGCCCTCGCAGATACGCAGTATTTT | CSSSRTSLALADTQYF
. | TRBJ2-7 | TRBV7-2 | . | TGTGCCAGCAGCTCCCGCCCAATCTACGGTTACGAGCAGTACTTC | CASSSRPIYGYEQYF
TRBD1 | TRBJ2-7 | TRBV7-9 | . | TGTGCCAGCAGCTTAATAAAAGGGGGCGGCGGCGAGCAGTACTTC | CASSLIKGGGGEQYF
. | TRBJ1-3 | TRBV7-2 | . | TGTGCCAGCAGCTTAGGCAGGGCGGTGGACACCATATATTTT | CASSLGRAVDTIYF
TRBD1 | TRBJ2-7 | TRBV6-1 | . | TGTGCCAGCAGTCCCCGGACAGGGGCGGCCTACGAGCAGTACTTC | CASSPRTGAAYEQYF
TRBD2 | TRBJ2-7 | TRBV5-1 | . | TGCGCCAGCAGCTCTGTTACTAGCGGGGGGCTTCACGAGCAGTACTTC | CASSSVTSGGLHEQYF
. | TRBJ2-5 | TRBV7-9 | . | TGTGCCACCACCAATGGGGCCCTCCAAGAGACCCAGTACTTC | CATTNGALQETQYF
TRBD2 | TRBJ2-7 | TRBV6-5 | . | TGTGCCAGCAGGGTAGCTAGCGGGGGGCGAGAGCAGTACTTC | CASRVASGGREQYF
TRBD2 | TRBJ2-7 | TRBV2 | once | TGTGCCAGCAGTGTAACGGGAGGGGAGGGGTACGAGCAGTACTTC | CASSVTGGEGYEQYF
TRBD2 | TRBJ2-5 | TRBV5-4 | . | TGTGCCAGCAGCTTCTTTCGGGAGGGTCGTGATGAGACCCAGTACTTC | CASSFFREGRDETQYF
TRBD1 | TRBJ2-5 | TRBV10-1 | . | TGCGCCAGCAGTGATCGACAGGGGTTAGGCCAAGAGACCCAGTACTTC | CASSDRQGLGQETQYF
TRBD1 | TRBJ1-2 | TRBV27 | . | TGTGCCAGCAGTTCAGGGGGACCCCTCGGCCCCGCCTATGGCTACACCTTC | CASSSGGPLGPAYGYTF